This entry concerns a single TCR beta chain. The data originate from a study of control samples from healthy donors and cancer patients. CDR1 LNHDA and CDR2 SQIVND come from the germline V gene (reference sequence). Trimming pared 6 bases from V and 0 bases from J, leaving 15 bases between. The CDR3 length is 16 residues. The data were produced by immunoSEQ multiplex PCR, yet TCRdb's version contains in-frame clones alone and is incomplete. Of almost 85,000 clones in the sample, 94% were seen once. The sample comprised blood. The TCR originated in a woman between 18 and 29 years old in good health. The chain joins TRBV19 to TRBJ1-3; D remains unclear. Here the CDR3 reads CASSQSPQSSGNTIYF. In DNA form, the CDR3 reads TGTGCCAGTAGCCAATCCCCACAAAGCTCTGGAAACACCATATATTTT.